This T cell receptor (beta chain) was profiled in a study of T cells in Graves' hyperthyroidism and ophthalmopathy. Across the whole study: Peripheral blood was acquired at first diagnosis, ahead of any therapy whatsoever.

Exclusion criteria comprised uncontrolled infection, other autoimmune disease, pregnancy or lactation. Clinicians diagnosed patients from clinical symptoms, serum thyroxine and TRAb, thyroid ultrasound and orbital computed tomography. Trimming removed 8 bases from V and 3 bases from J; junction bases left unmatched: 14. Germline V gives CDR1 MNHNS, CDR2 SASEGT. The CDR3 extends over 17 amino acids. RNA transcripts provided the source from which TCR beta CDR3 regions were amplified. A first-round RT-PCR of the TCR CDR3 used the HTBI primer set. TCRdb re-called the multiplex PCR reads through MiXCR, storing one row per CDR3 protein. The sample has about 520,000 distinct CDR3 sequences, less than 25% seen once. This clonotype has ten or more counts.

The sample was blood. J is TRBJ2-4 and V is TRBV6-1; 9 bases are shared with TRBD1. The sequence came from a man younger than 30 with Graves' hyperthyroidism. CDR3 nucleotides: TGTGCCAGCTCCCCCTGGACAGGGGCGTGGGGCAAAAACATTCAGTACTTC. Amino acids: CASSPWTGAWGKNIQYF.